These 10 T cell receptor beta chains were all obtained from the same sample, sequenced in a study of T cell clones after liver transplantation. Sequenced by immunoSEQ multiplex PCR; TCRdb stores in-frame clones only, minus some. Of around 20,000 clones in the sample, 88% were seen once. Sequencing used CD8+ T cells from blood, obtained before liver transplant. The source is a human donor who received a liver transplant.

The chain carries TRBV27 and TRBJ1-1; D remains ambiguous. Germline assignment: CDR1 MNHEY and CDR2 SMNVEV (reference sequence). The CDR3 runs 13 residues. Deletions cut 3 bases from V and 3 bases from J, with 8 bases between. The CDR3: CASSFGPHTEAFF. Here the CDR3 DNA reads TGTGCCAGCAGTTTCGGACCGCACACTGAAGCTTTCTTT.

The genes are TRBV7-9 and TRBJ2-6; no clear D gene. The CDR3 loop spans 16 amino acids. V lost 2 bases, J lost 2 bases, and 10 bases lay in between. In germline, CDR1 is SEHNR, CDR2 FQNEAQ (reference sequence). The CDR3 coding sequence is TGTGCCAGCAGCTTAAGTCAGGCGGCTGGGGCCAACGTCCTGACTTTC. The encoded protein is CASSLSQAAGANVLTF.

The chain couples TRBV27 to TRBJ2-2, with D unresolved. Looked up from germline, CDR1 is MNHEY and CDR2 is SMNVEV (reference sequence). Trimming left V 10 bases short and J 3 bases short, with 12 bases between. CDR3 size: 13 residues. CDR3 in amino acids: CATQSHDTGELFF. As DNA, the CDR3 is TGTGCCACCCAGTCGCATGACACCGGGGAGCTGTTTTTT.

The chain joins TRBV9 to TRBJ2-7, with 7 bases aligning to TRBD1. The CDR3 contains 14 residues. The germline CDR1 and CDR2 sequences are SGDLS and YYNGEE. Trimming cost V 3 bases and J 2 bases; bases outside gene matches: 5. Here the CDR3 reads CASSGRDSTYEQYF. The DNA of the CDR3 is TGTGCCAGCAGCGGCCGGGACAGTACCTACGAGCAGTACTTC.

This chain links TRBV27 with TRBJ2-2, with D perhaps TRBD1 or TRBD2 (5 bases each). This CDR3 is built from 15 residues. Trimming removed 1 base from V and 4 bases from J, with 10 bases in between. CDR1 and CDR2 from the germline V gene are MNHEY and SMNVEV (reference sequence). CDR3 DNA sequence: TGTGCCAGCAGTTTATGGGGGTCGGTCACCGGGGAGCTGTTTTTT. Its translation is CASSLWGSVTGELFF.

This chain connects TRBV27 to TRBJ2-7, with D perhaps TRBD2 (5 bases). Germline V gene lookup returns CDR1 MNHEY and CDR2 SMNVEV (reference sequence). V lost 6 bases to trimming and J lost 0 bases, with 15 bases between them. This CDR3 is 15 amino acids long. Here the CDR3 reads CASSDLAYSSYEQYF. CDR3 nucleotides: TGTGCCAGCAGCGATTTAGCGTATAGCTCCTACGAGCAGTACTTC.

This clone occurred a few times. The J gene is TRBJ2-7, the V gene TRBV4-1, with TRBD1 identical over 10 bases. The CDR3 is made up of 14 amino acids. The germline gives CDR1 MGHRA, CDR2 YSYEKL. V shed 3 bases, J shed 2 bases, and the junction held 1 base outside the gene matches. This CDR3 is CASSHGTGAYEQYF. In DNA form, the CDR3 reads TGCGCCAGCAGCCACGGGACAGGGGCCTACGAGCAGTACTTC.

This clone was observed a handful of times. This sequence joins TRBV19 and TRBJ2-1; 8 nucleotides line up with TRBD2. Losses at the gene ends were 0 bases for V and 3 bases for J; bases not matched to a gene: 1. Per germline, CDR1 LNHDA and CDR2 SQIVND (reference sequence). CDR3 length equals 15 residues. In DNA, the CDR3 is TGTGCCAGTAGTATAGACGGGACTAGCTACAATGAGCAGTTCTTC. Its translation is CASSIDGTSYNEQFF. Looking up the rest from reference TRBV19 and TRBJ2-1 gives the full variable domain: DGGITQSPKYLFRKEGQNVTLSCEQNLNHDAMYWYRQDPGQGLRLIYYSQIVNDFQKGDIAEGYSVSREKKESFPLTVTSAQKNPTAFYLCASSIDGTSYNEQFFGPGTRLTVL.

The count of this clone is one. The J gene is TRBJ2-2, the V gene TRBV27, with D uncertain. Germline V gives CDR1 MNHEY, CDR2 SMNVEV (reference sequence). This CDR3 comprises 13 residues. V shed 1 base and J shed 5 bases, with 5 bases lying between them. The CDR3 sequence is CASSLLGTGELFF. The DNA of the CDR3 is TGTGCCAGCAGTTTATTGGGGACCGGGGAGCTGTTTTTT.

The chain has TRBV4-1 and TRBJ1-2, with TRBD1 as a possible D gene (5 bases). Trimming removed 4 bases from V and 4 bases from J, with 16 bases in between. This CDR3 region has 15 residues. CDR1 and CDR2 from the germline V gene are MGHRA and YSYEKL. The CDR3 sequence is CASSPPGGVVYGYTF. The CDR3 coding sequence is TGCGCCAGCAGCCCCCCCGGGGGAGTGGTCTATGGCTACACCTTC.